The 31 T cell receptor beta chains below come from one sample, sequenced in a study of T cell changes during pregnancy in multiple sclerosis. Profiled with immunoSEQ multiplex PCR; TCRdb holds only in-frame clones, not every one. The sample carries 90,000 or so clones, around 93% recorded once. The specimen comprised peripheral blood, sampled in the first trimester of pregnancy. Receptors originate from a female donor in good health, enrolled as a control in a pregnancy study.

The chain uses TRBV15 and TRBJ1-2; D is possibly TRBD1 (6 bases). V shed 1 base and J shed 6 bases, with 6 bases lying between them. The CDR3 length is 12 residues. Germline V gene lookup returns CDR1 LNHNV and CDR2 YYDKDF (reference sequence). CDR3 amino acids: CATSRAGDGYTF. The CDR3 bases are TGTGCCACCAGCAGAGCAGGGGATGGCTACACCTTC. The full variable domain, with the rest looked up from reference TRBV15 and TRBJ1-2, is DAMVIQNPRYQVTQFGKPVTLSCSQTLNHNVMYWYQQKSSQAPKLLFHYYDKDFNNEADTPDNFQSRRPNTSFCFLDIRSPGLGDTAMYLCATSRAGDGYTFGSGTRLTVV.

The V and J genes are TRBV7-6 and TRBJ1-3; 9 nucleotides agree with TRBD1. From germline, CDR1 is SGHVS and CDR2 FNYEAQ. CDR3 length equals 16 residues. The V and J ends lost 3 bases and 0 bases, in that order; junction bases with no gene match: 3. The CDR3 nucleotides read TGTGCCAGCAGCTTGGGACAGGGATTCTCTGGAAACACCATATATTTT. This gives the protein CASSLGQGFSGNTIYF.

The rearrangement uses TRBV7-8 and TRBJ1-6; possible D gene TRBD1, 6 bases. V was cut by 8 bases and J by 11 bases, with 16 bases left in between. From germline, CDR1 is SGHVS and CDR2 FQNEAQ. The CDR3 spans 13 residues. The DNA of the CDR3 is TGTGCCAGCCGGACAGTCGACTCGGCACCCCTCCACTTT. This translates into CASRTVDSAPLHF.

The CDR3 DNA sequence: TGTGCCAGTATCCTCTCCTACGAGCAGTACTTC. Translation gives CASILSYEQYF. V usage is TRBV6-1 and J usage is TRBJ2-7, with D unresolved. Trimming shortened V by 9 bases and J by 0 bases, and 6 bases separated the two germline ends. CDR3 length: 11 residues. Germline assignment: CDR1 MNHNS and CDR2 SASEGT.

The chain is built from TRBV6-5 and TRBJ2-3; D perhaps matches TRBD1 (6 bases). The CDR3 is 14 residues long. V was clipped by 0 bases and J by 4 bases, with 8 bases between them. Germline CDR1 MNHEY, CDR2 SVGAGI. CDR3 loop: CASSYSDSPDTQYF. As DNA, the CDR3 is TGTGCCAGCAGTTACTCGGACAGCCCAGATACGCAGTATTTT.

The chain has TRBV6-5 and TRBJ1-1; a possible D gene is TRBD1 (5 bases). The CDR3 runs to 13 residues. Germline V gene data show CDR1 as MNHEY and CDR2 as SVGAGI. The V end lost 3 bases, the J end lost 5 bases, and 10 bases lay between the germline ends. CDR3 in amino acids: CASSYGGVTEAFF. CDR3 nucleotide sequence: TGTGCCAGCAGTTATGGAGGGGTGACTGAAGCTTTCTTT.

The chain carries TRBV4-2 and TRBJ2-1; tentatively, D is TRBD1 (6 bases). The CDR3 loop spans 17 amino acids. The ends were cut back, 2 bases at V and 8 bases at J, with 22 bases in the middle. CDR1 and CDR2 from the germline V gene are LGHNA and YNFKEQ. The CDR3 region is CASSQLPGQGPEDEQFF. As DNA, the CDR3 is TGTGCCAGCAGCCAACTCCCCGGGCAGGGGCCGGAGGATGAGCAGTTCTTC.

This chain links TRBV27 with TRBJ2-7; 12 positions match TRBD2. V shed 6 bases and J 4 bases; nucleotides not matched to a gene: 4. Germline CDR1 MNHEY, CDR2 SMNVEV (reference sequence). The CDR3 spans 14 residues. CDR3 DNA: TGTGCCAGCAGCCGGACTAGCGGGGTGTACGAGCAGTACTTC. Translation gives CASSRTSGVYEQYF.

This chain connects TRBV7-8 to TRBJ2-7, with 8 bases identical to TRBD2. Germline CDR1 reads SGHVS; CDR2 reads FQNEAQ. J was trimmed by 6 bases and V by 5 bases; bases with no gene match: 9. CDR3 size: 14 residues. The CDR3 DNA follows: TGTGCCAGCAGCCAACCGGGACTAGGTGGCGAGCAGTACTTC. The encoded protein is CASSQPGLGGEQYF.

The chain couples TRBV7-2 to TRBJ2-1; 7 nucleotides line up with TRBD2. V was pared by 5 bases and J by 6 bases, with 7 bases of the junction left unmatched. The CDR3 length is 14 residues. Per the germline V gene, CDR1 is SGHTA and CDR2 is FQGNSA. CDR3 bases: TGTGCCAGCAGCCCAAATTGGGGGGGCAATGAGCAGTTCTTC. Translating it yields CASSPNWGGNEQFF.

The chain links TRBV7-6 to TRBJ2-7; tentatively, D is TRBD1 (7 bases). The V and J ends lost 5 bases and 4 bases respectively, with 12 bases between them. This CDR3 has 13 amino acids. CDR1 and CDR2 (germline): SGHVS, FNYEAQ. CDR3 coding DNA: TGTGCCAGCAGCGCGGGACAGTTGTACGAGCAGTACTTC. This encodes CASSAGQLYEQYF.

V is TRBV10-3 and J is TRBJ1-1, with D possibly TRBD1 on 5 matching bases. The germline CDR1 and CDR2 sequences are ENHRY and SYGVKD. The CDR3 consists of 15 residues. V lost 1 base and J lost 5, with 14 bases in between. In DNA form, the CDR3 reads TGTGCCATCAGTGAGTACGTTCGGGGGGATACTGAAGCTTTCTTT. Its protein is CAISEYVRGDTEAFF.

This clone was seen only once. The J gene is TRBJ2-3, the V gene TRBV6-1, with D possibly matching TRBD1 (5 bases). V lost 7 bases and J 2 bases, leaving 10 bases between the germline ends. CDR1 MNHNS and CDR2 SASEGT come from the germline V gene. This CDR3 is 13 amino acids long. CDR3 DNA: TGTGCCAGCAAGGCAGGGCCCACAGATACGCAGTATTTT. It specifies CASKAGPTDTQYF.

The chain links TRBV6-4 to TRBJ2-1, with TRBD2 matching over 7 bases. J was trimmed by 0 bases and V by 6 bases; bases with no gene match: 5. The CDR3 extends over 15 amino acids. Looked up from germline, CDR1 is MRHNA and CDR2 is SNTAGT. The CDR3 DNA reads TGTGCCAGCAGCCCGTCGGGGGGCTCCTACAATGAGCAGTTCTTC. This gives the protein CASSPSGGSYNEQFF.

V is TRBV13 and J is TRBJ2-7; 9 bases are shared with TRBD2. The CDR3 is 15 amino acids. The V and J ends lost 2 bases and 0 bases, in that order; junction bases with no gene match: 2. CDR1 is PRHDT and CDR2 is FYEKMQ in the germline V gene (reference sequence). The CDR3 nucleotides are TGTGCCAGCAGCTTAACAGCGGGGGGCTCCTACGAGCAGTACTTC. Translated, it gives CASSLTAGGSYEQYF.

The chain combines TRBV11-2 with TRBJ2-5; tentative D call: TRBD2 (7 bases). The V gene lost 5 bases and the J gene lost 5 bases, with 18 bases spanning the gap. CDR1 and CDR2 (germline): SGHAT, FQNNGV. This CDR3 comprises 15 residues. The CDR3 DNA is TGTGCCAGCAGCACCCCGCGGGGGCGGTACGAGACCCAGTACTTC. Amino acids: CASSTPRGRYETQYF.

The chain combines TRBV9 with TRBJ2-1; 7 bases map to TRBD2. This CDR3 contains 9 residues. Trimming cost V 7 bases and J 15 bases; bases outside gene matches: 4. Germline assignment: CDR1 SGDLS and CDR2 YYNGEE. CDR3 in DNA: TGTGCCAGCGGGACTACGCGGTTCTTC. Its translation is CASGTTRFF. Variable domain in full (rest from reference TRBV9 and TRBJ2-1): DSGVTQTPKHLITATGQRVTLRCSPRSGDLSVYWYQQSLDQGLQFLIQYYNGEERAKGNILERFSAQQFPDLHSELNLSSLELGDSALYFCASGTTRFFGPGTRLTVL.

The chain recombines TRBV14 with TRBJ1-2; the match to TRBD1 covers 7 bases. Per the germline V gene, CDR1 is SGHDN and CDR2 is FVKESK. There are 15 residues in the CDR3. The V segment lost 5 bases and the J segment 6 bases; nucleotides outside the gene matches: 12. The CDR3: CASSTMSGTADGYTF. The CDR3 DNA reads as TGTGCCAGCAGCACCATGAGTGGGACAGCCGATGGCTACACCTTC.

The J gene is TRBJ2-5, the V gene TRBV4-3, with D possibly being TRBD2 (6 bases). Trimming took 4 bases from V and 4 from J, leaving 16 bases between them. Germline V gives CDR1 LGHNA, CDR2 YSLEER. This CDR3 has 15 residues. CDR3 protein: CASSRVYGGSETQYF. The CDR3 coding sequence is TGCGCCAGCAGCCGAGTGTACGGGGGATCAGAGACCCAGTACTTC.

The rearrangement links TRBV21-1 to TRBJ2-1; TRBD1, as called in the table, went unchecked against the DNA. TRBV21-1 is a pseudogene. The CDR3 runs to 16 residues. This CDR3 reads CASRGEIRGGYNEQFF. CDR3 DNA: TGTGCCAGCAGAGGAGAAATCAGGGGCGGATACAATGAGCAGTTCTTC.

The chain recombines TRBV7-2 with TRBJ1-1; 7 nucleotides line up with TRBD1. J lost 1 base, V lost 5 bases, and 16 bases had no gene match. Germline V gives CDR1 SGHTA, CDR2 FQGNSA. The CDR3 runs to 18 residues. The CDR3: CASSHRRGGRIGNTEAFF. The CDR3 region has the DNA TGTGCCAGCAGCCACCGGAGAGGGGGCCGCATTGGGAACACTGAAGCTTTCTTT.

As concerns this clone: Compared with germline, one end of the junction differs, possibly owing to a read error. The chain couples TRBV7-7 to TRBJ2-1, with D possibly TRBD1 on 5 matching bases. CDR1 is SSHAT and CDR2 is FNYEAQ in the germline V gene (reference sequence). The CDR3 loop spans 13 amino acids. For the CDR3, the DNA is TGTGCTAGCAGCTCGGACACCCGCACGAGGCAGTTCTTC. It codes for CASSSDTRTRQFF.

This clone was counted once. V and J are TRBV5-1 and TRBJ2-3, with 9 positions matching TRBD2. The V gene end was trimmed by 5 bases and the J gene end by 1 base; junction bases not matched to a gene: 2. In germline, CDR1 is SGHRS, CDR2 YFSETQ. This CDR3 comprises 14 residues. The CDR3 sequence: CASSRTSGTDTQYF. CDR3 in DNA: TGCGCCAGCAGTCGGACTAGCGGCACAGATACGCAGTATTTT. The full variable domain, rest sourced from reference TRBV5-1 and TRBJ2-3, is KAGVTQTPRYLIKTRGQQVTLSCSPISGHRSVSWYQQTPGQGLQFLFEYFSETQRNKGNFPGRFSGRQFSNSRSEMNVSTLELGDSALYLCASSRTSGTDTQYFGPGTRLTVL.

This clone was detected only once. V gene TRBV5-1 combines with J gene TRBJ2-7; the D is unclear. Germline CDR1 is SGHRS and CDR2 is YFSETQ. The CDR3 is 16 residues long. V was pared by 4 bases and J by 2 bases, with 19 bases between. The CDR3 coding sequence is TGCGCCAGCAGCCCCTTATCTCTCGCGCCTACCTACGAGCAGTACTTC. Its protein product is CASSPLSLAPTYEQYF.

The chain couples TRBV5-8 to TRBJ2-2; D remains unclear. CDR3 length equals 14 residues. Per the germline V gene, CDR1 is SGHTS and CDR2 is YDEGEE. V dropped 2 bases and J dropped 2 bases, with 7 bases sitting between them. CDR3: CASSFTRNTGELFF. Here the CDR3 DNA reads TGTGCCAGCAGCTTTACAAGAAACACCGGGGAGCTGTTTTTT.

This rearrangement joins TRBV5-1 to TRBJ2-5; D might be TRBD2 (6 bases). CDR3 length equals 14 residues. V gave up 6 bases and J gave up 4 bases, with 16 bases separating them. Germline V CDR1 and CDR2: SGHRS, YFSETQ. CDR3 coding DNA: TGCGCCAGCACCTTTGGGGGGTTGAGAGAGACCCAGTACTTC. Its protein is CASTFGGLRETQYF. The full variable domain, completed using reference TRBV5-1 and TRBJ2-5, is KAGVTQTPRYLIKTRGQQVTLSCSPISGHRSVSWYQQTPGQGLQFLFEYFSETQRNKGNFPGRFSGRQFSNSRSEMNVSTLELGDSALYLCASTFGGLRETQYFGPGTRLLVL.

This sequence joins TRBV7-8 and TRBJ1-2; D gene unclear. Trimming stripped 0 bases from V and 4 bases from J, with 9 bases between. Germline CDR1 and CDR2: SGHVS and FQNEAQ. CDR3 length: 14 residues. The CDR3 protein is CASSLAQEGYGYTF. The CDR3, as DNA: TGTGCCAGCAGCTTAGCCCAGGAGGGCTATGGCTACACCTTC.

This clone came up a few times. The chain employs TRBV7-8 and TRBJ1-4, with a possible D match to TRBD1 (5 bases). The CDR3 consists of 15 residues. Trimming cost V 5 bases and J 4 bases, with 14 bases left between them. Germline V gene lookup returns CDR1 SGHVS and CDR2 FQNEAQ. CDR3 coding DNA: TGTGCCAGCAGCGGACACACCTTTTATAATGAAAAACTGTTTTTT. Encoded protein: CASSGHTFYNEKLFF.

This clone is a singleton in its sample. The chain carries TRBV9 and TRBJ1-1; D not resolved. With 0 bases removed from V and 7 bases from J, the gap between germline ends came to 16 bases. Germline CDR1 SGDLS, CDR2 YYNGEE. The CDR3 is 15 residues long. CDR3: CASSVGPTEVYEAFF. CDR3 nucleotides: TGTGCCAGCAGCGTAGGGCCGACTGAGGTCTATGAAGCTTTCTTT.

The chain joins TRBV30 to TRBJ1-5; no definite D call. V dropped 2 bases and J dropped 0 bases, with 11 bases sitting between them. Germline V gene sequence: CDR1 GTSNPN, CDR2 SVGIG (reference sequence). The length of the CDR3 is 15 residues. CDR3 in DNA: TGTGCCTGGAGTAACGGACTGCATAGCAATCAGCCCCAGCATTTT. This codes for CAWSNGLHSNQPQHF.

The chain joins TRBV5-4 to TRBJ2-7; 9 positions agree with TRBD2. V was pared by 4 bases and J by 2 bases, with 7 bases of the junction left unmatched. Germline CDR1 is SGHNT and CDR2 is YYREEE (reference sequence). This CDR3 comprises 15 residues. CDR3 amino acids: CASSPGAGGPYEQYF. In DNA form, the CDR3 reads TGTGCCAGCAGCCCAGGGGCGGGGGGGCCCTACGAGCAGTACTTC.